The 13 T cell receptor beta chains listed next were all sequenced from one sample in a study of shared clonotypes between healthy human individuals. Repertoires were generated with immunoSEQ multiplex PCR, while TCRdb's copy carries only in-frame clones and drops some. The data hold 2 million to 2.5 million clones, with around 95% observed a single time. Input material: naive CD4+ T cells sorted from blood. Subset of the sample: CD45RA+ positively selected. These receptors originate from a man between 18 and 35 years old in good health.

The rearrangement uses TRBV5-1 and TRBJ2-1; 9 bases are a match to TRBD2. CDR1 and CDR2 from the germline V gene are SGHRS and YFSETQ. J was trimmed by 1 base and V by 4 bases; bases with no gene match: 6. This CDR3 has 16 amino acids. The CDR3 DNA sequence: TGCGCCAGCAGCCGTAGCGGGAGCGGTTCCTACAATGAGCAGTTCTTC. Encoded protein: CASSRSGSGSYNEQFF.

The chain employs TRBV27 and TRBJ1-1; D not resolved. This CDR3 is 12 amino acids long. CDR1 is MNHEY, CDR2 SMNVEV, per germline (reference sequence). Trimming left V 6 bases short and J 0 bases short, with 5 bases between. This CDR3 is CASRTMNTEAFF. CDR3 nucleotides: TGTGCCAGCAGAACTATGAACACTGAAGCTTTCTTT.

V is TRBV2 and J is TRBJ1-2; no firm D call. Trimming pared 3 bases from V and 0 bases from J, leaving 5 bases between. From germline, CDR1 is SNHLY and CDR2 FYNNEI. The CDR3 is 13 residues long. CDR3 region: CASSDSSNYGYTF. The CDR3, as DNA: TGTGCCAGCAGTGACAGCTCTAACTATGGCTACACCTTC.

The rearrangement links TRBV19 to TRBJ2-7; 8 bases fit TRBD1. This CDR3 is 15 amino acids long. The trim removed 3 bases at V and 2 bases at J, leaving 6 bases unmatched. Looked up from germline, CDR1 is LNHDA and CDR2 is SQIVND (reference sequence). CDR3 sequence: CASSMQGAGPYEQYF. The CDR3 coding sequence is TGTGCCAGTAGTATGCAGGGGGCTGGGCCCTACGAGCAGTACTTC.

The rearrangement joins TRBV11-2 to TRBJ1-2; no clear D gene. This CDR3 spans 12 amino acids. Trimming took 5 bases from V and 8 from J, leaving 12 bases between them. Germline V gene data show CDR1 as SGHAT and CDR2 as FQNNGV. The DNA of the CDR3 is TGTGCCAGCAGCCAATATACCGAGGGCTACACCTTC. Translated: CASSQYTEGYTF.

The chain employs TRBV4-1 and TRBJ1-2; maybe TRBD1 (6 bases). Germline values: CDR1 MGHRA, CDR2 YSYEKL. The CDR3 runs 14 residues. V was pared by 5 bases and J by 4 bases, with 14 bases between. The CDR3 region has the DNA TGCGCCAGCAGCGTAGCAGGGGCCCTCTATGGCTACACCTTC. This gives the protein CASSVAGALYGYTF.

The chain carries TRBV30 and TRBJ2-7; D gene uncertain. Germline lookup yields CDR1 GTSNPN and CDR2 SVGIG (reference sequence). Trimming took 1 base from V and 3 from J, leaving 10 bases between them. The CDR3 sequence is 13 residues long. In DNA, the CDR3 is TGTGCCTGGAGTGCTCTCATAGGCTACGAGCAGTACTTC. Translating it yields CAWSALIGYEQYF. The variable domain in full, completed from reference TRBV30 and TRBJ2-7, reads SQTIHQWPATLVQPVGSPLSLECTVEGTSNPNLYWYRQAAGRGLQLLFYSVGIGQISSEVPQNLSASRPQDRQFILSSKKLLLSDSGFYLCAWSALIGYEQYFGPGTRLTVT.

The rearrangement uses TRBV7-2 and TRBJ1-3; D may be TRBD1 (6 bases). This CDR3 is built from 18 residues. The ends were cut back, 1 base at V and 1 base at J, with 17 bases in the middle. Germline V gene lookup returns CDR1 SGHTA and CDR2 FQGNSA. CDR3 coding DNA: TGTGCCAGCAGCTTAGGGGGTCCAGGGGCTTCTTCTGGAAACACCATATATTTT. Protein: CASSLGGPGASSGNTIYF. Filled out from reference TRBV7-2 and TRBJ1-3, the complete variable domain reads GAGVSQSPSNKVTEKGKDVELRCDPISGHTALYWYRQSLGQGLEFLIYFQGNSAPDKSGLPSDRFSAERTGGSVSTLTIQRTQQEDSAVYLCASSLGGPGASSGNTIYFGEGSWLTVV.

V and J are TRBV10-2 and TRBJ1-2; 7 nucleotides match TRBD1. V shed 0 bases and J 6 bases; nucleotides not matched to a gene: 1. This CDR3 spans 13 amino acids. Germline values: CDR1 WSHSY, CDR2 SAAADI. As DNA, the CDR3 is TGCGCCAGCAGTGAGTCGGACAGGAATGGCTACACCTTC. Amino acid sequence: CASSESDRNGYTF.

The chain is built from TRBV6-1 and TRBJ1-2; unclear D gene. The V end was cut by 7 bases, the J end by 0 bases, with 9 bases between. Germline-derived CDR1 and CDR2 are MNHNS and SASEGT. The CDR3 covers 13 residues. CDR3 nucleotides: TGTGCCAGCACTTATGTATCTAACTATGGCTACACCTTC. Translation gives CASTYVSNYGYTF.

This chain connects TRBV6-5 to TRBJ2-1; the match to TRBD2 covers 9 bases. Trimming removed 0 bases from V and 14 bases from J; junction bases left unmatched: 5. CDR1 and CDR2 from the germline V gene are MNHEY and SVGAGI. CDR3 length equals 13 residues. CDR3 DNA: TGTGCCAGCAGTTACTCTTCGCGGGAGGGGGAGTTCTTC. Translation gives CASSYSSREGEFF.

The V and J genes are TRBV11-2 and TRBJ1-2; 8 bases line up with TRBD1. After removal of 5 bases from V and 4 bases from J, the junction contained 9 bases not matched to a gene. This CDR3 comprises 15 residues. In germline, CDR1 is SGHAT, CDR2 FQNNGV. The CDR3 DNA follows: TGTGCCAGCAGCACCGGACAGGGCGTTGGCTATGGCTACACCTTC. Translation: CASSTGQGVGYGYTF.

The V gene is TRBV7-2, the J gene TRBJ2-3, with a possible D match to TRBD1 (6 bases). The germline V gene has CDR1 SGHTA and CDR2 FQGNSA. The CDR3 extends over 15 amino acids. With 0 bases removed from V and 3 bases from J, the gap between germline ends came to 10 bases. The chain's CDR3 is CASSLAGARTDTQYF. The CDR3 region has the DNA TGTGCCAGCAGCTTAGCGGGGGCGCGGACAGATACGCAGTATTTT.